These 12 T cell receptor beta chains were sequenced from one sample in a study of blood T cell repertoires in COVID-19. Assay used: immunoSEQ multiplex PCR; TCRdb lists only in-frame clones, some missing. This table holds roughly 310,000 clones, around 90% found once. The sequencing input was PBMCs or T cells enriched from blood (not recorded which). These receptors were obtained from a man aged 55 to 70 who had recovered from COVID-19.

This clone was observed a few times. The chain is built from TRBV5-4 and TRBJ1-2; TRBD1 matches at 8 bases. Germline V gene sequence: CDR1 SGHNT, CDR2 YYREEE (reference sequence). J lost 5 bases, V lost 0 bases, and 3 bases had no gene match. The CDR3 spans 14 residues. The CDR3 loop reads CASSLDQGAYGYTF. Written as DNA, the CDR3 is TGTGCCAGCAGCTTGGATCAGGGGGCATATGGCTACACCTTC.

The chain uses TRBV6-1 and TRBJ1-3; 7 nucleotides match TRBD1. From germline, CDR1 is MNHNS and CDR2 SASEGT. J gave up 3 bases and V 3 bases, and 5 bases lay outside the gene matches. CDR3 length: 15 amino acids. CDR3 protein: CASSDATGVGNTIYF. In nucleotides, the CDR3 is TGTGCCAGCAGTGACGCTACAGGGGTTGGAAACACCATATATTTT.

The CDR3 loop is CASSQETPRVTEAFF. The CDR3 DNA is TGCGCCAGCAGCCAAGAGACCCCCCGGGTCACTGAAGCTTTCTTT. The rearrangement joins TRBV5-1 to TRBJ1-1; no clear D gene. Between the trimmed V and J ends, which lost 4 bases and 4 bases, there was a span of 17 bases. The CDR3 is 15 residues long. Germline-derived CDR1 and CDR2 are SGHRS and YFSETQ.

This clone has only one observation. The genes are TRBV7-3 and TRBJ2-2; 7 nucleotides match TRBD2. CDR3 length: 16 amino acids. The ends lost 2 bases at V and 4 bases at J; junction bases unmatched: 7. Germline V gene sequence: CDR1 SGHTA, CDR2 FQGTGA. CDR3 DNA: TGTGCCAGCAGCTTAGGCGGACTAGTAGGCACCGGGGAGCTGTTTTTT. This gives the protein CASSLGGLVGTGELFF. The whole variable domain, remainder taken from reference TRBV7-3 and TRBJ2-2, is GAGVSQTPSNKVTEKGKYVELRCDPISGHTALYWYRQSLGQGPEFLIYFQGTGAADDSGLPNDRFFAVRPEGSVSTLKIQRTERGDSAVYLCASSLGGLVGTGELFFGEGSRLTVL.

This clone is a singleton in its sample. The V call is TRBV7-9, the J call TRBJ1-2; D perhaps matches TRBD1 (5 bases). This CDR3 region has 14 residues. Germline lookup yields CDR1 SEHNR and CDR2 FQNEAQ (reference sequence). V was shortened by 3 bases and J by 5 bases, with 13 bases between the two germline ends. CDR3 coding DNA: TGTGCCAGCAGCTTTGGAGGGGCGGGTTATGGCTACACCTTC. Translated: CASSFGGAGYGYTF.

The V and J genes are TRBV10-3 and TRBJ2-3; D possibly corresponds to TRBD2 (6 bases). CDR3 length: 15 amino acids. Germline loops: CDR1 ENHRY, CDR2 SYGVKD. Trimming pared 7 bases from V and 2 bases from J, leaving 16 bases between. For the CDR3, the DNA is TGTGCCATCAAGCCTGCGGGGACCTACACAGATACGCAGTATTTT. This codes for CAIKPAGTYTDTQYF.

The chain recombines TRBV9 with TRBJ2-2, with 11 bases identical to TRBD2. The J segment lost 5 bases and the V segment lost 4 bases, leaving 10 bases of the junction unmatched. The CDR3 loop spans 17 amino acids. Germline V CDR1 and CDR2: SGDLS, YYNGEE. In DNA form, the CDR3 reads TGTGCCAGCAGCCCCCTCCCAGCTAGCGGGGGGACCGGGGAGCTGTTTTTT. Translation: CASSPLPASGGTGELFF.

The chain combines TRBV5-6 with TRBJ2-5, with 7 bases matching TRBD1. This CDR3 is built from 14 residues. Unmatched junction bases numbered 2, after V lost 0 bases and J lost 3 bases. Germline-derived CDR1 and CDR2 are SGHDT and YYEEEE. The CDR3, as DNA: TGTGCCAGCAGCTTGGAGGGGGCTGAAGAGACCCAGTACTTC. Translating it yields CASSLEGAEETQYF.

The chain employs TRBV2 and TRBJ2-3; D perhaps matches TRBD1 (6 bases). CDR3 length equals 15 residues. V was pared by 6 bases and J by 1 base, with 14 bases between. Germline CDR1 SNHLY, CDR2 FYNNEI. Here the CDR3 reads CASRGTLLGTDTQYF. The CDR3, as DNA: TGTGCCAGCAGGGGGACACTACTAGGCACAGATACGCAGTATTTT.

CDR3 sequence: CASSRDRVASEAFF. The CDR3 DNA is TGTGCCAGCAGCCGCGACAGGGTTGCATCTGAAGCTTTCTTT. The rearrangement joins TRBV14 to TRBJ1-1; 7 nucleotides match TRBD1. Trimming took 4 bases from V and 6 from J; bases not matched to a gene: 8. Germline loops: CDR1 SGHDN, CDR2 FVKESK. CDR3 length equals 14 residues.

There are a few counts of this clone. This rearrangement joins TRBV19 to TRBJ1-6; D call uncertain. The CDR3 runs 13 residues. The germline V gene encodes CDR1 LNHDA and CDR2 SQIVND (reference sequence). V was trimmed by 5 bases and J by 7 bases, leaving 9 bases between them. In DNA form, the CDR3 reads TGTGCCAGTAGTGACCCCGGGAATTCACCCCTCCACTTT. It encodes CASSDPGNSPLHF.

The chain links TRBV9 to TRBJ1-5, with unresolved D. This CDR3 is 15 amino acids long. V was cut by 0 bases and J by 1 base, with 8 bases left in between. Germline lookup yields CDR1 SGDLS and CDR2 YYNGEE. CDR3 residues: CASSVGVRSNQPQHF. The CDR3 DNA follows: TGTGCCAGCAGCGTAGGGGTCAGGAGCAATCAGCCCCAGCATTTT. The variable domain in full, completed from reference TRBV9 and TRBJ1-5, reads DSGVTQTPKHLITATGQRVTLRCSPRSGDLSVYWYQQSLDQGLQFLIQYYNGEERAKGNILERFSAQQFPDLHSELNLSSLELGDSALYFCASSVGVRSNQPQHFGDGTRLSIL.